The present T cell receptor (beta chain) was sequenced within a study of cytomegalovirus exposure and HLA in healthy donors (dated by TCRdb to the late 2010s). Broadly, across the study: In an earlier analysis of some 550 of the donors, roughly 300 Gb of sequence data and some 120 million unique TCR beta sequences from about 179 million T cells were reported. In addition to the first cohort of 666 subjects, a separate validation cohort of 120 different subjects was used. A later genetic analysis used genome-wide SNP genotypes for about 60% of the roughly 700 donors, treating that subset as a discovery cohort. To decide whether each TCR beta V gene segment behaved as functional or pseudogenic, an earlier analysis of approximately 600 of the donors relied on high-throughput TCR beta sequencing. Because of strong linkage in the cohort, five DR-DQ haplotypes were treated as single units for association and clustering. Both class I and class II loci were covered by HLA typing, at four-digit resolution. The study combined high-throughput TCR immunosequencing, statistical association of individual TCRs with disease status, and machine learning to predict cytomegalovirus infection status. Rather than using new phenotypic data, the later analysis identified candidate immune exposures from TCR beta sequences and from how often those sequences occurred across donors. An early release that covered approximately 600 HLA-typed donors contained approximately 300 gigabases of sequencing data and 85 million to 100 million unique TCR sequences. The study used immunosequencing to profile the T cell repertoires of approximately 690 subjects and linked those repertoires to cytomegalovirus serostatus. Among the roughly 380 genotyped donors, roughly 80% belonged to the genetic ancestry cluster associated with self-reported Caucasian donors. Alongside the repertoire data, information on donor age, sex, ethnicity and CMV serostatus was compiled. The aim of the study was to test whether cataloging public T cell receptors could identify signatures of past pathogen exposure. Typing coverage varied by locus: roughly 620-640 donors for A, B, C, DRB1 and DQB1; roughly 520 for DQA1; more than 600 for DPA1; 400 to 480 for DPB1. On average, around 240,000 unique TCR beta nucleotide sequences were sequenced per donor among some 430 genotyped donors of the cohort, with 15% to 20% of those sequences being non-productive. A later analysis re-examined previously published TCR beta repertoires from over 500 donors and added high-resolution HLA genotyping to investigate patterns of TCR occurrence. Every discovery cohort repertoire had been produced on one sequencing platform.

On the study overall, not on this receptor specifically: Immune exposure information for the cohort was limited to CMV serostatus. Most TCR sequences were seen in very few donors, while some public TCRs were found in many individuals. A later analysis found that HLA-associated TCR beta chains were more clonally expanded and had lower generation probabilities than equally common non-associated chains. Assigning TCR associations to individual alleles was difficult when HLA alleles, especially DR and DQ, strongly co-occurred. In the study, some 180 TCR beta chains were listed as associated with cytomegalovirus. Most CMV-associated TCR beta chains appeared to be HLA-restricted in a later analysis, and the HLA associations seemed to be driven largely by CMV exposure. A further reported finding was that TCR beta sequences accurately predicted the HLA-A and HLA-B alleles for most subjects in the first cohort. Only TCR beta chains were sequenced in this cohort, and the absence of alpha or paired-chain data limited detectable features. In a later genetic analysis, a missense DCLRE1C variant was associated with V-gene and J-gene trimming of TCR beta chains, and the association was replicated in an independent cohort. The authors suggested that the approach could potentially be extended to other disease states and immunological phenotypes. Presence/absence analyses assumed roughly uniform sequencing depth across donors, an assumption that may not hold. Correlated functional status among segregating V segments might be attributable to linkage disequilibrium, but an unknown experimental factor could not be ruled out. At a false discovery rate of 0.05, a later analysis linked about 16,000 TCR beta sequences to specific HLA alleles. According to a later genetic analysis, donors in an Asian-associated ancestry cluster had fewer N-insertions in productive TCRs than the roughly 670-donor mean. According to a later analysis, TCR association rates differed among HLA loci, with DRB1 alleles showing the most associated TCRs and HLA-C alleles showing the fewest. The classifier was reported to diagnose cytomegalovirus status with high specificity and sensitivity in both the original and validation cohorts. In an earlier analysis of 500 to 650 of the donors, most TCR beta V segments appeared in productive rearrangements about 87% or about 30% of the time, broadly matching IMGT annotations. According to a later analysis, parvovirus B19, influenza, CMV and Epstein-Barr virus appeared linked to several top co-occurrence clusters. Because counts were too low, about 15 rarely observed V segments, including chromosome 9 orphons, were left out of the earlier analysis of a few hundred of the donors. Because HLA typing was missing for some donors at each locus, association tests included only the typed subset. A few of the identified cytomegalovirus-associated TCR beta chains were confirmed in vitro to be specific for cytomegalovirus antigens. The 87-base-pair reads could not distinguish some IMGT-functional V segments, including TRBV6-2 and TRBV6-3, so those segments were excluded. A cluster of highly shared sequence variants was judged likely to represent a technical artifact of the sequencing pipeline.

Germline trimming: 1 base from V, 1 base from J; junction bases outside gene matches: 11. The CDR3 starts with the cysteine, ends with the phenylalanine, and has 18 residues. Of all the DNA, just the CDR3 is kept, 54 bases in frame from base 1. CDR1 and CDR2, looked up from the germline V gene, are LGHNA and YSLEER. The library came from the immunoSEQ multiplex PCR assay. For the multiplex PCR, a mixture combining 60 forward primers for TCR Vbeta segments and 13 reverse primers for TCR Jbeta segments was used. A multiplex PCR assay on genomic DNA amplified the CDR3 region of rearranged TCR beta genes. The Illumina HiSeq System was used to sequence the amplified TCR beta libraries as 87-base-pair reads. The paper's data handling went like this. In a later analysis, some 80 million unique TCR beta chains were counted across the 500 to 850 repertoires, and roughly 10 million of these chains were shared by at least two donors. Raw reads were error-corrected and collapsed into unique sequences with a nearest-neighbor algorithm that merged closely related sequences to remove PCR and sequencing errors. To assign V, D and J gene segments, CDR3 sequences were aligned to IMGT reference sequences. For a sequence to be retained, at least a six-nucleotide match to both a V gene segment and a J gene segment was required. A rearrangement was called productive if the CDR3 had no stop codons and remained in frame with V and J, and every other rearrangement was called non-productive. Following IMGT convention, CDR3 was defined as the stretch from the second conserved V-encoded cysteine to the conserved J-encoded phenylalanine. In an earlier analysis of around 540 of the donors, sequences lacking an unambiguous match to a single V gene segment were excluded. An earlier analysis of roughly 590 of the donors called V segments functional above 56.7% productive rearrangements and segregating when the between-donor standard deviation exceeded 5%. A statistical classification framework was built for diagnosing cytomegalovirus status from the catalog of TCR beta chain sequences. V and J gene assignment, in a later analysis, came from comparing TCR nucleotide sequences with IMGT/GENE-DB human TR gene sequences. A later analysis assigned CDR3 sequences and most-parsimonious VDJ recombination scenarios with the TCRdist pipeline. In a later analysis, each TCR beta chain was defined by its CDR3 amino acid sequence together with its V-gene family, and reads without a unique V-gene family were excluded. As a way to deal with suspected cross-contamination and a sequencing artifact, a later analysis dropped under 600 nucleotide sequences that were highly shared and had low generation probability. In a later analysis, a clonal expansion index for each public chain was calculated from normalized within-repertoire ranks of inferred template counts. In a later analysis, generation probabilities were computed with a VDJ recombination model fitted to out-of-frame rearrangements, and the resulting probabilities were checked against IGoR. In a later analysis, hypergeometric tests were used to score TCR-TCR, TCR-HLA and TCR-CMV co-occurrence, with a repertoire-size bias correction applied to TCR pairs. A later analysis estimated false discovery rates by permuting HLA or CMV assignments 20 times. In a later analysis, co-occurring TCRs were grouped using DBSCAN, with TCRdist sequence similarity added in when clustering inside HLA-allele-positive subsets. Co-occurrence clustering excluded repertoires with fewer than 30,000 or more than 120,000 public chains, plus five with anomalous nucleotide sharing. Here the immuneACCESS table is served through TCRdb, limited to in-frame sequences with V and J called. Missing clones are a known gap in these copies; in checked studies unresolved V genes cover under half, and the rest lacks a known reason. D and trimming were read from the DNA, whereas the V and J calls and clone size are those reported in that table. The sample records tens of thousands of clones, about three quarters of which are singletons. In total, the top ten clones hold almost 4.5% of the sample.

Concerning this clone: It has no known antigen specificity. Per-base qualities were not stored, and no clone one base away is much larger.

In total, roughly 670 healthy bone marrow donors made up the cohort. Cohort members were all nominally healthy when sampled, although unrecorded immune exposures were likely present. The donor was CMV seronegative and was included in the group of a few hundred seronegative cohort members. A peripheral blood sample was provided by each donor, and peripheral blood mononuclear cells were used for TCR beta sequencing. Genomic DNA was extracted from the blood cell samples with the Qiagen DNeasy Blood Extraction Kit. Specimen: PBMCs. This sequence uses TRBV4-3 and TRBJ2-3, with 7 junctional bases fitting TRBD2. The sequence was obtained from a man aged 35 to 55 in good health and CMV-seronegative. The DNA is TGCGCCAGCAGCCAAGTTGCGGGAGTTGAGCTTGGCACAGATACGCAGTATTTT. Translated, it reads CASSQVAGVELGTDTQYF.